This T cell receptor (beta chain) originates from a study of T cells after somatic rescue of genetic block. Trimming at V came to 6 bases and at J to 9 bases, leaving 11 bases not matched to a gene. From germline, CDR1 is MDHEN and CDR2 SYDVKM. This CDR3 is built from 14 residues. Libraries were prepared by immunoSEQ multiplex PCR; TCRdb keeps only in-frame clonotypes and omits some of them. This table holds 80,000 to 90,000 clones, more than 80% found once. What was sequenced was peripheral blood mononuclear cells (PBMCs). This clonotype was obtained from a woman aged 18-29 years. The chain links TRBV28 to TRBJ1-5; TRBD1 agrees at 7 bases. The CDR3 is CASRKGGVVRPQHF. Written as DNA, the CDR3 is TGTGCCAGCAGGAAAGGGGGCGTCGTGAGGCCCCAGCATTTT.